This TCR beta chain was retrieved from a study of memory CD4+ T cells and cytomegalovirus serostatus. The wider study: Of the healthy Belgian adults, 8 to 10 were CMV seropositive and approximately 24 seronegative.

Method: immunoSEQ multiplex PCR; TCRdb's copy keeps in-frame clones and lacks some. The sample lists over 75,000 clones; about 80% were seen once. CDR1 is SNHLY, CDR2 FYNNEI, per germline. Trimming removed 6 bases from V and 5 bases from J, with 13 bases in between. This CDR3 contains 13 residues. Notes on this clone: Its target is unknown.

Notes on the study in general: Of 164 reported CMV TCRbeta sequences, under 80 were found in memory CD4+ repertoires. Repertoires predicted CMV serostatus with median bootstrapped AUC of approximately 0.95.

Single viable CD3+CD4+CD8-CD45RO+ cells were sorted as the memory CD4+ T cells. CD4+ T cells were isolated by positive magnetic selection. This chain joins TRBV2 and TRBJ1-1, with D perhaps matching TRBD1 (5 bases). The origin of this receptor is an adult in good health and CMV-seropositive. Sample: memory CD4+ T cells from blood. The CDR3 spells CASSATGETEAFF. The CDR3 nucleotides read TGTGCCAGCAGCGCCACGGGGGAGACTGAAGCTTTCTTT.